The next 24 T cell receptor beta chains were all read from a single sample in a study of early T cells in non-severe SARS-CoV-2 infection. TCRdb ran MiXCR on the 5' RACE reads and lists one entry per CDR3 protein. The sample yields 35,000 to 55,000 distinct CDR3 sequences, about 6.5% seen once. Here the sequenced sample was whole blood, taken at baseline. The origin of the receptors is an adult who was a healthcare worker with PCR-confirmed SARS-CoV-2 infection or an uninfected control (not recorded which).

The chain employs TRBV7-2 and TRBJ2-7; TRBD2 matches 11 bases. Germline assignment: CDR1 SGHTA and CDR2 FQGNSA. The CDR3 is made up of 14 amino acids. Trimming at V came to 5 bases and at J to 4 bases, leaving 4 bases not matched to a gene. CDR3 nucleotides: TGTGCCAGCAGCGGGACTAGCGGAAGGTACGAGCAGTACTTC. It yields the protein CASSGTSGRYEQYF.

A few counts support this clonotype. The chain has TRBV20-1 and TRBJ1-5; 7 bases are a match to TRBD1. Germline V gives CDR1 DFQATT, CDR2 SNEGSKA (reference sequence). Trimming at V came to 5 bases and at J to 6 bases, leaving 7 bases not matched to a gene. The CDR3 extends over 13 amino acids. CDR3 in DNA: TGCAGTGCTTCAGGGGGGGGCCTTCAGCCCCAGCATTTT. It yields the protein CSASGGGLQPQHF.

This clonotype was counted ten times or more. The rearrangement links TRBV3-1 to TRBJ2-7, with D uncertain. Germline V gene sequence: CDR1 LGHDT, CDR2 YNNKEL (reference sequence). Trimming pared 4 bases from V and 0 bases from J, leaving 4 bases between. This CDR3 is 12 amino acids long. The CDR3 region is CASSPRSYEQYF. The CDR3 coding sequence is TGTGCCAGCAGCCCTCGCTCCTACGAGCAGTACTTC.

This clonotype was counted many times. The genes are TRBV20-1 and TRBJ2-3; D ambiguous. CDR1 and CDR2 (germline): DFQATT, SNEGSKA (reference sequence). The V end lost 3 bases, the J end lost 2 bases, and 0 bases lay between the germline ends. The CDR3 spans 10 residues. The CDR3 sequence: CSASTDTQYF. The CDR3 nucleotides are TGCAGTGCTAGCACAGATACGCAGTATTTT.

This clonotype was counted a few times. This chain links TRBV20-1 with TRBJ2-1; possibly TRBD1 for D (5 bases). V was cut by 6 bases and J by 6 bases, with 18 bases left in between. The length of the CDR3 is 14 residues. CDR1 is DFQATT, CDR2 SNEGSKA, per germline (reference sequence). The CDR3 sequence is CSAEPLSQANEQFF. The CDR3 coding sequence is TGCAGTGCCGAACCCCTCTCACAGGCCAATGAGCAGTTCTTC.

This clonotype was recorded many times. V gene TRBV11-2 combines with J gene TRBJ2-1; 8 nucleotides line up with TRBD2. J gave up 6 bases and V 5 bases, and 9 bases lay outside the gene matches. The CDR3 is made up of 15 amino acids. Germline CDR1 and CDR2: SGHAT and FQNNGV. For the CDR3, the DNA is TGTGCCAGCAGCATCACCGGGACTAGGACCAATGAGCAGTTCTTC. This gives the protein CASSITGTRTNEQFF.

The V and J genes are TRBV3-1 and TRBJ1-1; D possibly corresponds to TRBD1 (5 bases). In germline, CDR1 is LGHDT, CDR2 YNNKEL (reference sequence). The CDR3 totals 16 residues. Trimming pared 3 bases from V and 2 bases from J, leaving 16 bases between. The CDR3 DNA sequence: TGTGCCAGCAGCCACCCCTATAGTGACAGAAACACTGAAGCTTTCTTT. Residues: CASSHPYSDRNTEAFF.

This clonotype was seen a few times. The chain couples TRBV25-1 to TRBJ1-5; no clear D. Germline V gene data show CDR1 as MGHDK and CDR2 as SYGVNS. CDR3 length: 12 residues. Trimming removed 6 bases from V and 7 bases from J, with 10 bases in between. The CDR3 loop is CASSLLGQPQHF. CDR3 in DNA: TGTGCCAGCAGCCTGTTGGGGCAGCCCCAGCATTTT.

V is TRBV2 and J is TRBJ1-1; 8 bases align to TRBD1. The length of the CDR3 is 12 residues. Unmatched junction bases numbered 6, after V lost 10 bases and J lost 5 bases. Per germline, CDR1 SNHLY and CDR2 FYNNEI. Written as DNA, the CDR3 is TGTGCCACCCAAACAGGGGGGACTGAAGCTTTCTTT. Encoded protein: CATQTGGTEAFF. The variable domain in full, with the rest retrieved from reference TRBV2 and TRBJ1-1, is EPEVTQTPSHQVTQMGQEVILRCVPISNHLYFYWYRQILGQKVEFLVSFYNNEISEKSEIFDDQFSVERPDGSNFTLKIRSTKLEDSAMYFCATQTGGTEAFFGQGTRLTVV.

V usage is TRBV6-6 and J usage is TRBJ2-5, with 9 bases aligning to TRBD1. The germline CDR1 and CDR2 sequences are MNHNY and SVGAGI (reference sequence). The CDR3 is made up of 13 amino acids. V lost 6 bases to trimming and J lost 5 bases; unmatched junction nucleotides: 4. In DNA form, the CDR3 reads TGTGCCAGCAGCAAGGGACAGGGTGAGACCCAGTACTTC. It codes for CASSKGQGETQYF.

This clonotype has ten or more counts. This sequence joins TRBV29-1 and TRBJ2-1, with 8 bases lining up with TRBD2. J gave up 0 bases and V 2 bases, and 6 bases lay outside the gene matches. Germline values: CDR1 SQVTM, CDR2 ANQGSEA. This CDR3 is built from 16 residues. The CDR3, as DNA: TGCAGCGTTGAATCGGGGGGGGCTAGCTCCTACAATGAGCAGTTCTTC. As protein: CSVESGGASSYNEQFF.

This clonotype occurred many times. The V gene is TRBV6-1, the J gene TRBJ2-7; 14 bases fit TRBD2. Germline V gives CDR1 MNHNS, CDR2 SASEGT. J was trimmed by 4 bases and V by 5 bases; bases with no gene match: 7. There are 16 residues in the CDR3. The CDR3, as DNA: TGTGCCAGCAGTCGCTCCGGGACTAGCGGGAGTTACGAGCAGTACTTC. Residues: CASSRSGTSGSYEQYF.

This clonotype has at least ten counts. This chain links TRBV10-2 with TRBJ1-1, with TRBD1 identical over 9 bases. CDR1 and CDR2 (germline): WSHSY, SAAADI. The V gene end was trimmed by 7 bases and the J gene end by 3 bases; junction bases not matched to a gene: 12. The CDR3 has 16 residues. The CDR3 DNA is TGCGCCAGCAAGGGTCGACCCGGGACAGGGCACACTGAAGCTTTCTTT. Translating gives CASKGRPGTGHTEAFF.

This clonotype showed up many times. This chain links TRBV2 with TRBJ2-4; TRBD2 aligns across 7 bases. CDR1 is SNHLY and CDR2 is FYNNEI in the germline V gene. V shed 5 bases, J shed 0 bases, and the junction held 1 base outside the gene matches. CDR3 length: 14 residues. The CDR3 region is CASSLAGAKNIQYF. The DNA for the CDR3 is TGTGCCAGCAGTTTAGCGGGAGCCAAAAACATTCAGTACTTC.

This clonotype was seen repeatedly, ten times or more. The J gene is TRBJ2-1, the V gene TRBV12-5; D is unclear. Germline V gene data show CDR1 as LGHNT and CDR2 as FRNRAP. V was cut by 1 base and J by 4 bases, with 8 bases left in between. This CDR3 spans 14 amino acids. The CDR3 reads CASGLETSYNEQFF. The CDR3 bases are TGTGCTAGTGGTTTGGAGACGTCTTACAATGAGCAGTTCTTC.

The gene calls are TRBV12-5 and TRBJ1-2; no firm D call. The CDR3 spans 13 residues. CDR1 and CDR2 (germline): LGHNT, FRNRAP. The ends were cut back, 3 bases at V and 8 bases at J, with 13 bases in the middle. The CDR3 is CASGFSSSEGYTF. The CDR3 nucleotides are TGTGCTAGTGGTTTCTCCTCTTCGGAAGGCTACACCTTC. Full variable domain (outside the CDR3, taken from reference TRBV12-5 and TRBJ1-2): DARVTQTPRHKVTEMGQEVTMRCQPILGHNTVFWYRQTMMQGLELLAYFRNRAPLDDSGMPKDRFSAEMPDATLATLKIQPSEPRDSAVYFCASGFSSSEGYTFGSGTRLTVV.

This clonotype came up a few times. V and J are TRBV6-5 and TRBJ1-6; D is undetermined. The CDR3 extends over 16 amino acids. CDR1 is MNHEY, CDR2 SVGAGI, per germline. Trimming took 5 bases from V and 3 from J, leaving 14 bases between them. The DNA of the CDR3 is TGTGCCAGCAGTACAGTTCCCATCCTCTATAATTCACCCCTCCACTTT. Translating gives CASSTVPILYNSPLHF.

This clonotype showed up many times. The chain joins TRBV10-2 to TRBJ1-4, with TRBD1 matching 7 bases. CDR3 length: 16 amino acids. V dropped 3 bases and J dropped 7; count of bases not matched to a gene: 11. Germline values: CDR1 WSHSY, CDR2 SAAADI. CDR3 nucleotide sequence: TGCGCCAGCAGTGACTTGGGAGGGGGCAGAGGTGAAAAACTGTTTTTT. It codes for CASSDLGGGRGEKLFF.

This clonotype was counted many times. Here the CDR3 reads CASSIRDRESSEQFF. The CDR3 nucleotides read TGTGCCAGTAGTATCCGGGACAGGGAGAGTAGTGAGCAGTTCTTC. The chain has TRBV19 and TRBJ2-1, with 9 positions matching TRBD1. Trimming removed 3 bases from V and 9 bases from J; junction bases left unmatched: 9. The CDR3 consists of 15 residues. CDR1 and CDR2 (germline): LNHDA, SQIVND (reference sequence).

This clonotype was counted many times. The chain links TRBV3-1 to TRBJ2-4; D is perhaps TRBD1 (5 bases). Per the germline V gene, CDR1 is LGHDT and CDR2 is YNNKEL (reference sequence). The germline V and J ends were trimmed by 3 bases and 2 bases, with 8 bases remaining between them. The CDR3 covers 14 residues. The CDR3 is CASSHQGTKNIQYF. In DNA form, the CDR3 reads TGTGCCAGCAGCCATCAGGGAACCAAAAACATTCAGTACTTC.

This clonotype was detected ten times or more. The rearrangement links TRBV11-3 to TRBJ2-1; weak D call: TRBD2 (6 bases). CDR1 is SGHNT and CDR2 is YENEEA in the germline V gene. V shed 1 base and J shed 9 bases, with 16 bases lying between them. This CDR3 has 15 residues. The CDR3 DNA sequence: TGTGCCAGCAGCTTAGCGGGAGCGGCGCCGAGTGAGCAGTTCTTC. This codes for CASSLAGAAPSEQFF.

This clonotype has a count of ten or more. The chain employs TRBV7-6 and TRBJ2-6; D is perhaps TRBD1 or TRBD2 (5 bases each). This CDR3 has 19 amino acids. CDR1 SGHVS and CDR2 FNYEAQ come from the germline V gene. V dropped 1 base and J dropped 1 base, with 17 bases sitting between them. The CDR3 sequence is CASSLDLRGVGSGANVLTF. CDR3 sequence (DNA): TGTGCCAGCAGCTTAGATTTAAGGGGAGTCGGGTCTGGGGCCAACGTCCTGACTTTC.

This clonotype showed up many times. This chain connects TRBV10-2 to TRBJ2-7; 8 nucleotides line up with TRBD2. This CDR3 contains 14 residues. Trimming took 9 bases from V and 2 from J; bases not matched to a gene: 9. From germline, CDR1 is WSHSY and CDR2 SAAADI. The CDR3 region is CASRAGEGAYEQYF. Here the CDR3 DNA reads TGCGCCAGTCGAGCGGGAGAAGGCGCCTACGAGCAGTACTTC.

This clonotype was observed at least ten times. This chain uses TRBV6-2 or TRBV6-3 with TRBJ1-2, with D possibly matching TRBD1 (5 bases). This CDR3 spans 14 amino acids. V shed 8 bases and J shed 8 bases, with 21 bases lying between them. CDR1 is MNHEY, CDR2 SVGEGT, per germline. CDR3 protein: CASVQDDGGVGYTF. In DNA, the CDR3 is TGTGCCAGCGTACAGGACGATGGAGGAGTGGGCTACACCTTC.